This T cell receptor (beta chain) was sequenced for a study of siplizumab effects on memory and regulatory T cells. Whole-study results and caveats: Naive T cells seemed more diverse than memory cells and seemed major alloresponse contributors.

Of note for this clone: Its antigen is still unknown.

Sequencing was performed with immunoSEQ multiplex PCR; in TCRdb, only in-frame clones are kept and a portion is missing. Of over 85,000 clones listed, 94% were seen once; the top ten hold roughly 0.3%. The CDR3 is 15 residues long. The germline V gene has CDR1 LNHDA and CDR2 SQIVND (reference sequence). Losses at the gene ends were 6 bases for V and 5 bases for J; bases not matched to a gene: 9. The sample comprised non-Treg CD4+ T cells sorted from blood. J is TRBJ2-5 and V is TRBV19; 10 positions agree with TRBD1. This sequence originates from a human donor in good health. The CDR3 DNA is TGTGCCAGTAGCATCGGGACAGGGGAGCGGGAGACCCAGTACTTC. As protein: CASSIGTGERETQYF.